This T cell receptor beta chain was obtained from a study of cytomegalovirus exposure and HLA in healthy donors. Study-level points and caveats: A missense variant in DCLRE1C was later tied to TCR beta V- and J-gene trimming. The authors judged a highly shared variant cluster likely a sequencing artifact. A few V segments could not be told apart, such as TRBV6-2 and TRBV6-3, and were left out.

Germline V gene data show CDR1 as GTSNPN and CDR2 as SVGIG (reference sequence). V was shortened by 3 bases and J by 0 bases, with 6 bases between the two germline ends. The CDR3 loop spans 14 amino acids. Details on this clone: Its antigen is undetermined.

PCR was performed using 60 Vbeta and 13 Jbeta primers. Produced via immunoSEQ multiplex PCR; TCRdb's table is partial and in-frame only. The repertoire includes 110,000 to 150,000 clones, around four fifths of them detected once, and roughly 3.5% sits in the top ten. This TCR was recovered from a male donor in good health and CMV-seronegative. The material sequenced was PBMCs. The gene calls are TRBV30 and TRBJ2-6, with D unclear. CDR3 DNA: TGTGCCTGGAGGTTCGGCTCTGGGGCCAACGTCCTGACTTTC. It codes for CAWRFGSGANVLTF.